This T cell receptor (delta chain) derives from a study of gamma-delta T cells after stem cell transplantation. Germline loops: CDR1 GEAIGNYY, CDR2 EKD. This CDR3 spans 14 amino acids. Regarding this clone: A far larger clone is a single base away, which makes a read error likely.

TCRdb re-identified clones in the RT-PCR reads via CATT. This sample has about 2,900 delta-chain clones; just over 2.5% occur once, and the top ten carry 32%. This receptor was identified in a human donor. It is not recorded whose cells these are; they may come from a transplant donor. Input material: gamma-delta T cells. The chain is built from TRDV2 and TRDJ1; 9 positions match TRDD3. For the CDR3, the DNA is TGTTCCTGTGACACCTGGGGGATCGCCGATAAACTCATCTTT. This sequence encodes CSCDTWGIADKLIF.